This T cell receptor (beta chain) was recorded in a study of blood T cells in healthy people across ages. Whole-study context: Through template switching, about one barcoded beta molecule was captured per two T cells, as measured in model experiments.

J gave up 2 bases and V 5 bases, and 7 bases lay outside the gene matches. The germline CDR1 and CDR2 sequences are SGHTA and FQGNSA. The CDR3 contains 16 residues. Then a second PCR, running roughly 6 to 12 cycles, was carried out with a sample-barcoded 5' primer and a J-beta primer mix. The authors tagged each cDNA molecule using a template-switch adaptor with 12 random nucleotides. Via MiXCR, TCRdb re-called the 5' RACE reads, giving one row per CDR3 protein. The sample lists 600,000 or so distinct CDR3 sequences; about 30% were seen once. The study's findings and limits: The donors' CMV status was not determined, possibly confounding changes in expanded clonotypes.

This clonotype was counted many times. Its antigen is not identified. This sequence originates from an elderly woman in good health. The sequenced sample was blood. The chain recombines TRBV7-2 with TRBJ2-7; 12 positions match TRBD2. DNA of the CDR3: TGTGCCAGCAGCCCCGACCGGACTAGCGGGGCCTACGAGCAGTACTTC. This encodes CASSPDRTSGAYEQYF.